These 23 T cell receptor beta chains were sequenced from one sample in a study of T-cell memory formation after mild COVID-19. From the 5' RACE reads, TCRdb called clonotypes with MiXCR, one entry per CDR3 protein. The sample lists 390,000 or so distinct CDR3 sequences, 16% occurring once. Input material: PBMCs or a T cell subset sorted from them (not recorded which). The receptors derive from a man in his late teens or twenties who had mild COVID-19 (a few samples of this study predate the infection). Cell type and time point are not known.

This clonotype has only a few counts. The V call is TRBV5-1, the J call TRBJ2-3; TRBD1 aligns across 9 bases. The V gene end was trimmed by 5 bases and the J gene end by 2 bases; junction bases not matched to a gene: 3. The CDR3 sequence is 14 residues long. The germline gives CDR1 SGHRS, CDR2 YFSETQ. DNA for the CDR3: TGCGCCAGCAGTGGACAGGGGACCACAGATACGCAGTATTTT. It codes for CASSGQGTTDTQYF.

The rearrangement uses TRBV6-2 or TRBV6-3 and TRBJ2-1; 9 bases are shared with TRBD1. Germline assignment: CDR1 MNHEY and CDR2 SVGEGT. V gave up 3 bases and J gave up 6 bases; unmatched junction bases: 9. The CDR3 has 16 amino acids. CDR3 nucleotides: TGTGCCAGCAGTTATAACACGGGACAGGGCTTCAATGAGCAGTTCTTC. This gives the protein CASSYNTGQGFNEQFF.

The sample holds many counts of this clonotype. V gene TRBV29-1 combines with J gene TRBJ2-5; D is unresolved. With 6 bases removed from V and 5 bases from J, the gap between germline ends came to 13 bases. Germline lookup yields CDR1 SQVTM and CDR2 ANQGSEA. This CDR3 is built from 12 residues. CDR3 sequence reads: CSVSSRSETQYF. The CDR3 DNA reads TGCAGCGTATCCTCCCGTTCCGAGACCCAGTACTTC. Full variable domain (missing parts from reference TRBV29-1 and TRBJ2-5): SAVISQKPSRDICQRGTSLTIQCQVDSQVTMMFWYRQQPGQSLTLIATANQGSEATYESGFVIDKFPISRPNLTFSTLTVSNMSPEDSSIYLCSVSSRSETQYFGPGTRLLVL.

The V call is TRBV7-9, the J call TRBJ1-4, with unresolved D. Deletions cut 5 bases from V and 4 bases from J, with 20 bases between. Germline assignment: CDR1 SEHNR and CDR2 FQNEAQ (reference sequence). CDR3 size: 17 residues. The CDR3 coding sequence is TGTGCCAGCAGCCTTAAGTCATCCGGGAGGAGTAATGAAAAACTGTTTTTT. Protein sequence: CASSLKSSGRSNEKLFF. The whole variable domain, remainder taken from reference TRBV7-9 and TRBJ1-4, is DTGVSQNPRHKITKRGQNVTFRCDPISEHNRLYWYRQTLGQGPEFLTYFQNEAQLEKSRLLSDRFSAERPKGSFSTLEIQRTEQGDSAMYLCASSLKSSGRSNEKLFFGSGTQLSVL.

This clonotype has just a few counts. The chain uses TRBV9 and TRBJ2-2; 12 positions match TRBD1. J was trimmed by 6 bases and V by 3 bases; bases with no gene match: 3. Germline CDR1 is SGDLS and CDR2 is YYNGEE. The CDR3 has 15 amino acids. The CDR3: CASSGDRGQSGELFF. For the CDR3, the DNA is TGTGCCAGCAGCGGGGACAGGGGGCAGTCCGGGGAGCTGTTTTTT.

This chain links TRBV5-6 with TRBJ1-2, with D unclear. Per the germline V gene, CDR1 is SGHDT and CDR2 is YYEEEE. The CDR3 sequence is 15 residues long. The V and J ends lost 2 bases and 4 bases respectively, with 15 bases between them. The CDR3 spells CASSLVQPGSYGYTF. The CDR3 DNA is TGTGCCAGCAGCTTAGTTCAACCGGGATCCTATGGCTACACCTTC.

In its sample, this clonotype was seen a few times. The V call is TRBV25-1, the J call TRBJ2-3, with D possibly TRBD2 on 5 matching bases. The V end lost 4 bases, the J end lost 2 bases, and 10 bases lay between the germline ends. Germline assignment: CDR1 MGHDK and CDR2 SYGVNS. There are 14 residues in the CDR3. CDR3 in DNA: TGTGCCAGCAGTGTCTCGGGGTACACAGATACGCAGTATTTT. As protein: CASSVSGYTDTQYF. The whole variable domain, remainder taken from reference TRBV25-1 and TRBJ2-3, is EADIYQTPRYLVIGTGKKITLECSQTMGHDKMYWYQQDPGMELHLIHYSYGVNSTEKGDLSSESTVSRIRTEHFPLTLESARPSHTSQYLCASSVSGYTDTQYFGPGTRLTVL.

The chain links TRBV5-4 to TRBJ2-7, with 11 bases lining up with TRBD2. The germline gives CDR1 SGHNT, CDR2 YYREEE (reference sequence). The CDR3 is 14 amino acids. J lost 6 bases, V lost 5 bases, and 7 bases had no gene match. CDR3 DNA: TGTGCCAGCAGGGACGGGACTAGCGGTACCGAGCAGTACGTC. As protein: CASRDGTSGTEQYV.

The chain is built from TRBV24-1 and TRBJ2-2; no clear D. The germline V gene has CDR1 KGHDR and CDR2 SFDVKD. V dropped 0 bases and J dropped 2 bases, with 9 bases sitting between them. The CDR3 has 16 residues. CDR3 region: CATSDLRHSNTGELFF. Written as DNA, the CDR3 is TGTGCCACCAGTGATTTGCGACACTCTAACACCGGGGAGCTGTTTTTT.

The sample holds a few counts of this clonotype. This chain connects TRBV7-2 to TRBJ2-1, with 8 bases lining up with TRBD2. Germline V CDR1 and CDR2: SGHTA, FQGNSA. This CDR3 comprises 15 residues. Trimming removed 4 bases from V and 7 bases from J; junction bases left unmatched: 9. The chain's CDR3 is CASSSPSGGMNEQFF. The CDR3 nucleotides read TGTGCCAGCAGCTCCCCTTCGGGGGGGATGAATGAGCAGTTCTTC.

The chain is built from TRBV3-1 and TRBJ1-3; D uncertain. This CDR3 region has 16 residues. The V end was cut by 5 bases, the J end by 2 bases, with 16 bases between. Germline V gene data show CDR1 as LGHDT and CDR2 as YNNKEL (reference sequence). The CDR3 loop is CASSAEIGFTGNTIYF. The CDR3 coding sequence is TGTGCCAGCAGCGCAGAAATAGGGTTTACTGGAAACACCATATATTTT.

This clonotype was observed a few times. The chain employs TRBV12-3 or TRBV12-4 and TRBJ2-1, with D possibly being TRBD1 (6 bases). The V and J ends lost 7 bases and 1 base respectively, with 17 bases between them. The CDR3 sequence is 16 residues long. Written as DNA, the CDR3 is TGTGCCAGCACCCCCCCCGGGACACGATCCTACAATGAGCAGTTCTTC. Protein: CASTPPGTRSYNEQFF.

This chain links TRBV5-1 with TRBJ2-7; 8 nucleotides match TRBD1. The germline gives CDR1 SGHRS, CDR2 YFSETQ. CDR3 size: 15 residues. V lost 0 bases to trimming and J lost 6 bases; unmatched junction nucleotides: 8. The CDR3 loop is CASSLGGQGVSEQYV. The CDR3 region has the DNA TGCGCCAGCAGCTTGGGTGGACAGGGTGTCTCCGAGCAGTACGTC.

For the CDR3, the DNA is TGTGCCAGCAGCTCTACAGGGGGAGGACTAGGGGACATTCAGTACTTC. Protein sequence: CASSSTGGGLGDIQYF. The rearrangement links TRBV7-9 to TRBJ2-4; D is possibly TRBD1 (8 bases). V lost 4 bases and J lost 8, with 21 bases in between. This CDR3 region has 16 residues. Germline CDR1 SEHNR, CDR2 FQNEAQ (reference sequence).

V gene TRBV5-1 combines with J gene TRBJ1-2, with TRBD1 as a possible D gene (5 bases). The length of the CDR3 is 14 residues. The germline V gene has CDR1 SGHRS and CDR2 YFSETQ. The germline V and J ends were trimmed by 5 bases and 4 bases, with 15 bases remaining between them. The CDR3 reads CASSPEGGVYGYTF. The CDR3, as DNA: TGCGCCAGCAGTCCCGAGGGAGGGGTCTATGGCTACACCTTC.

The CDR3 here is CASSYSRGAPDTQYF. As DNA, the CDR3 is TGTGCCAGCAGTTACTCGCGGGGAGCCCCAGATACGCAGTATTTT. The chain joins TRBV6-2 or TRBV6-3 to TRBJ2-3; tentatively, D is TRBD2 (6 bases). CDR3 length: 15 residues. Germline CDR1 reads MNHEY; CDR2 reads SVGEGT. Trimming removed 0 bases from V and 4 bases from J, with 11 bases in between.

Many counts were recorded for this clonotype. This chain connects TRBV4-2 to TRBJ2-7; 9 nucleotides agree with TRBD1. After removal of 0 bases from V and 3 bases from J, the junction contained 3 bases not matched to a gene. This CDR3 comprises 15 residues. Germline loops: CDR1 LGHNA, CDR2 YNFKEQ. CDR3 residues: CASSQEGTGYYEQYF. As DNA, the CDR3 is TGTGCCAGCAGCCAAGAAGGGACAGGGTACTACGAGCAGTACTTC.

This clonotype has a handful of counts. CDR3 nucleotide sequence: TGTGCCAGCAGCCGTAGACAGGGAGTAGGTTCACCCCTCCACTTT. It codes for CASSRRQGVGSPLHF. The chain uses TRBV5-6 and TRBJ1-6, with TRBD1 matching over 7 bases. V was pared by 4 bases and J by 9 bases, with 10 bases of the junction left unmatched. Germline V gives CDR1 SGHDT, CDR2 YYEEEE. CDR3 length: 15 amino acids.

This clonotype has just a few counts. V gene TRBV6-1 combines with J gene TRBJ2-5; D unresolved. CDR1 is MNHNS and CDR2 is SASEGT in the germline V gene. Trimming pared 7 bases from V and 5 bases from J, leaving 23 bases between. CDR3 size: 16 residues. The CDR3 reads CASMVELWPTWETQYF. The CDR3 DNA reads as TGTGCCAGCATGGTCGAGTTATGGCCTACGTGGGAGACCCAGTACTTC.

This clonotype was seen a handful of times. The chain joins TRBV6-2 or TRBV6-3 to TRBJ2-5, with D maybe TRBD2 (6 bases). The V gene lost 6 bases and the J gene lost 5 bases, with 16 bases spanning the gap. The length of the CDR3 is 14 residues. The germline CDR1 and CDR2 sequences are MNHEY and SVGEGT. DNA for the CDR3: TGTGCCAGCAGCAAGGGGACTGCGCCCGAGACCCAGTACTTC. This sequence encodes CASSKGTAPETQYF.

For the CDR3, the DNA is TGTGCCAGCAGCCTCAACGGGGTAGCCAAAAACATTCAGTACTTC. Translating it yields CASSLNGVAKNIQYF. This chain joins TRBV7-9 and TRBJ2-4; TRBD2 is a possible D gene (5 bases). The V gene lost 5 bases and the J gene lost 0 bases, with 11 bases spanning the gap. CDR1 is SEHNR and CDR2 is FQNEAQ in the germline V gene (reference sequence). This CDR3 spans 15 amino acids. Variable domain in full (rest from reference TRBV7-9 and TRBJ2-4): DTGVSQNPRHKITKRGQNVTFRCDPISEHNRLYWYRQTLGQGPEFLTYFQNEAQLEKSRLLSDRFSAERPKGSFSTLEIQRTEQGDSAMYLCASSLNGVAKNIQYFGAGTRLSVL.

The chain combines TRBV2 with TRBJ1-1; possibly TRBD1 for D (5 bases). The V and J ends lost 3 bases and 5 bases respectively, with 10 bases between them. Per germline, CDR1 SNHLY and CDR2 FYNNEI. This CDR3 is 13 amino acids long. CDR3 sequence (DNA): TGTGCCAGCAGTGAGTTTGGGGGAACTGAAGCTTTCTTT. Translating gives CASSEFGGTEAFF.

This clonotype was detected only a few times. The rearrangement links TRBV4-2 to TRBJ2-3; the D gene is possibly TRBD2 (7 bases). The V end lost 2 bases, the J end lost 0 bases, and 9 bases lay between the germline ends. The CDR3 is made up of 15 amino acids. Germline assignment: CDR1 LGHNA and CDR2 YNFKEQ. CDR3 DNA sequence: TGTGCCAGCAGCCAACGGGGGGCCAGCACAGATACGCAGTATTTT. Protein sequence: CASSQRGASTDTQYF.